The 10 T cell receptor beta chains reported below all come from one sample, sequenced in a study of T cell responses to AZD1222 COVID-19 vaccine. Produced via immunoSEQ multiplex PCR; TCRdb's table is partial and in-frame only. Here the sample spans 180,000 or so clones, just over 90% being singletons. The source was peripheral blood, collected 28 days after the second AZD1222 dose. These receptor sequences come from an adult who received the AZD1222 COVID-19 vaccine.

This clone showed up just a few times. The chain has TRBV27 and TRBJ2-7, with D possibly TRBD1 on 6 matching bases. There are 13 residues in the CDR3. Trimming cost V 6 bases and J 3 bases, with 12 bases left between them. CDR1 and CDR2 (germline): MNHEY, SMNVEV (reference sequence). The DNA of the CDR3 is TGTGCCAGCAGAATGACAGGTTTCTACGAGCAGTACTTC. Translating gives CASRMTGFYEQYF.

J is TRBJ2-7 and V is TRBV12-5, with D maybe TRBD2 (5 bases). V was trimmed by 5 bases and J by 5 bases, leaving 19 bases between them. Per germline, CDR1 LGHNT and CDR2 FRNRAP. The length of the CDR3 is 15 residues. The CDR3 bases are TGTGCTAGTGGTCCTCTTATGAGGGAACTCGACGAGCAGTACTTC. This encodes CASGPLMRELDEQYF. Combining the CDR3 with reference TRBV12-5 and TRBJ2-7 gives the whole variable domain DARVTQTPRHKVTEMGQEVTMRCQPILGHNTVFWYRQTMMQGLELLAYFRNRAPLDDSGMPKDRFSAEMPDATLATLKIQPSEPRDSAVYFCASGPLMRELDEQYFGPGTRLTVT.

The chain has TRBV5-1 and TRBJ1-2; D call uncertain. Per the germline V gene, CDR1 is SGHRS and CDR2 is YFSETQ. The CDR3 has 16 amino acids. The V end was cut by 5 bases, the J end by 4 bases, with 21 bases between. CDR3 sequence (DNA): TGCGCCAGCAGTTTGTCCGTCGGTGTTATAGGCTATGGCTACACCTTC. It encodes CASSLSVGVIGYGYTF.

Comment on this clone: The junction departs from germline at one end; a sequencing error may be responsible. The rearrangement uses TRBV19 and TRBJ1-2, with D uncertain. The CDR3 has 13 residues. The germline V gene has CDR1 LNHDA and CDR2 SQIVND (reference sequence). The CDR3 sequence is CASGIGRDYGYTF. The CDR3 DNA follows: TGTGCCAGTGGTATAGGACGTGACTATGGCTACACCTTC.

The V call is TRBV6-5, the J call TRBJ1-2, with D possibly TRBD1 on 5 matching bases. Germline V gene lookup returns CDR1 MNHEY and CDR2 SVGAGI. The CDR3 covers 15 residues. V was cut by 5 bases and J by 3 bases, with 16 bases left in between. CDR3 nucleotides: TGTGCCAGCAGTCTCTCCGCGAGGGGTGACTATGGCTACACCTTC. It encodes CASSLSARGDYGYTF.

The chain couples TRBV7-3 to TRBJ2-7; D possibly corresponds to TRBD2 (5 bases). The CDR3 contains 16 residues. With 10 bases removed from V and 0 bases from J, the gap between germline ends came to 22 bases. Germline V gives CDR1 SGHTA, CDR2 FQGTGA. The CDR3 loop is CATLPPLGIRSYEQYF. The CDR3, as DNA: TGTGCCACCCTCCCCCCACTAGGGATCCGCTCCTACGAGCAGTACTTC. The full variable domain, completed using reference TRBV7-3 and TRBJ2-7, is GAGVSQTPSNKVTEKGKYVELRCDPISGHTALYWYRQSLGQGPEFLIYFQGTGAADDSGLPNDRFFAVRPEGSVSTLKIQRTERGDSAVYLCATLPPLGIRSYEQYFGPGTRLTVT.

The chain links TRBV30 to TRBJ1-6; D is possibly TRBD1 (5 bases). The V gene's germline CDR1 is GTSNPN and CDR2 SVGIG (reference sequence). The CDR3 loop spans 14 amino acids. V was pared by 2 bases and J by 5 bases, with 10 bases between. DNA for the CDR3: TGTGCCTGGAGTTGGGGGGTGGATAATTCACCCCTCCACTTT. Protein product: CAWSWGVDNSPLHF. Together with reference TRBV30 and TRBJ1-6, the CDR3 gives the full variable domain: SQTIHQWPATLVQPVGSPLSLECTVEGTSNPNLYWYRQAAGRGLQLLFYSVGIGQISSEVPQNLSASRPQDRQFILSSKKLLLSDSGFYLCAWSWGVDNSPLHFGNGTRLTVT.

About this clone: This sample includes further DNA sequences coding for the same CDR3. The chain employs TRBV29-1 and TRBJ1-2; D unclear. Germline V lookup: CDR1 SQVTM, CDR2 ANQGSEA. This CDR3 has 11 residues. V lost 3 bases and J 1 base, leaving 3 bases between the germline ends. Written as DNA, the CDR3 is TGCAGCGTTGAGGGTAACTATGGCTACACCTTC. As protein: CSVEGNYGYTF.

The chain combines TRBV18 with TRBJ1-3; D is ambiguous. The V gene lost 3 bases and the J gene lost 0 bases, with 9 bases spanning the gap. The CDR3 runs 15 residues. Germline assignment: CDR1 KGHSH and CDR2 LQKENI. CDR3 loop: CASSPGLGSGNTIYF. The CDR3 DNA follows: TGTGCCAGCTCACCTGGACTGGGCTCTGGAAACACCATATATTTT.

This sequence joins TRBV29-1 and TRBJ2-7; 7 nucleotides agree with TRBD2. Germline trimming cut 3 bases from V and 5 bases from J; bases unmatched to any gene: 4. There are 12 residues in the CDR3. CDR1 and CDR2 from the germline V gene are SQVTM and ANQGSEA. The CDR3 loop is CSVEGLADEQYF. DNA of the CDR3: TGCAGCGTTGAGGGGCTAGCGGACGAGCAGTACTTC.